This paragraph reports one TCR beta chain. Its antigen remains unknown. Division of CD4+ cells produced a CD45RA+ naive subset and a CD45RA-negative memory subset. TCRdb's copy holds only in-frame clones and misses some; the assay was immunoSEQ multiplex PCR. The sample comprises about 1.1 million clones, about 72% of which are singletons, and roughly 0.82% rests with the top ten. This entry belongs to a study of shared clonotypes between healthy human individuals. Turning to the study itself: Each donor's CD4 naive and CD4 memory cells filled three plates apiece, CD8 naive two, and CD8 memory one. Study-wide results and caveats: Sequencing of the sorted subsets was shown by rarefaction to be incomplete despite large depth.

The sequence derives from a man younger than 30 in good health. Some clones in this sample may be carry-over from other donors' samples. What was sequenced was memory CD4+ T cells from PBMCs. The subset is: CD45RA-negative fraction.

The CDR3 spells CASGKAYNEQFF. CDR3 nucleotide sequence: TGTGCCTCCGGGAAAGCCTACAATGAGCAGTTCTTC. The chain recombines TRBV28 with TRBJ2-1, with D tentatively TRBD2 (5 bases). V lost 11 bases to trimming and J lost 2 bases, with 10 bases between them. The CDR3 spans 12 residues. Per germline, CDR1 MDHEN and CDR2 SYDVKM.